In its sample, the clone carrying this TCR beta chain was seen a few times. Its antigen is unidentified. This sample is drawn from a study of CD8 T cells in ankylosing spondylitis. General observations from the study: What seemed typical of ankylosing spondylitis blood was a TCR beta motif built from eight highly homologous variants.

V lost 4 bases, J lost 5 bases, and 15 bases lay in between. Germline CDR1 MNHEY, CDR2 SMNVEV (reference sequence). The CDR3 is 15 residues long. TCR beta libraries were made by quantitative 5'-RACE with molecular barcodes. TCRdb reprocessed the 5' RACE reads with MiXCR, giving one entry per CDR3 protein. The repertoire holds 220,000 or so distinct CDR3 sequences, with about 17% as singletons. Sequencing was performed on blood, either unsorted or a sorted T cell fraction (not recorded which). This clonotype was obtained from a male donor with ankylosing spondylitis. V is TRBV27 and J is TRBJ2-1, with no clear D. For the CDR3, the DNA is TGTGCCAGCAGTTCTCCCTGGACGGATGACAATGAGCAGTTCTTC. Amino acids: CASSSPWTDDNEQFF.